This T cell receptor (beta chain) was sequenced for a study of regulatory T cells in long-lasting Graves disease. Overall study findings and caveats: Accuracy was possibly reduced by small sample size.

HTBI primers from iRepertoire and Arm-PCR of CDR3 regions yielded the TCR beta libraries. TCRdb called the multiplex PCR reads again in MiXCR, with one record for every CDR3 protein. In the table there are roughly 420,000 distinct CDR3 sequences, around 15% of which are singletons. Trimming shortened V by 3 bases and J by 0 bases, and 12 bases separated the two germline ends. CDR1 is MNHEY and CDR2 is SMNVEV in the germline V gene (reference sequence). CDR3 length: 15 amino acids. Time point in this sample: newly diagnosed GD, antithyroid drugs for less than 3 months. PBMC-derived RNA was used for the TCR library. In the case of this clonotype: Its antigen is not known.

This TCR derives from a female donor with Graves disease. The input for sequencing was peripheral blood mononuclear cells (PBMCs), taken at new diagnosis, from a patient treated with antithyroid drugs. The V call is TRBV27, the J call TRBJ2-7; unclear D gene. CDR3 in DNA: TGTGCCAGCAGTTTTTTCGCCCTCAGCTCCTACGAGCAGTACTTC. The encoded protein is CASSFFALSSYEQYF.